These T cell receptor beta chains were read from a single sample in a study of metastatic and nonmetastatic thyroid tumors. From the PCR reads, TCRdb re-called clones with MiXCR. The table records tens of thousands of clones, roughly a quarter of them present only once. Source material: tumor tissue. The source of these receptors is a female donor with papillary thyroid cancer or a benign thyroid nodule (not recorded which). Some clones in this sample may be carry-over from other donors' samples. The conserved cysteine and the conserved F or W are not part of the CDR3 here. Rows may omit the clone size; those that give it use once, few, many or a size class.

size: few
V: TRBV13
CDR3: ASSLEGWGYT

size: -
V: TRBV6-2/TRBV6-3
CDR3: ASSPSGGRTGELF

size: few
V: TRBV19
CDR3: SSSVPVGDYGYT

size: many
V: TRBV5-4
CDR3: ASSLEVGLAYEQY

size: few
V: TRBV6-1
CDR3: ASSDLGVSPPQY

size: many
V: TRBV12-3/TRBV12-4
CDR3: ASSPHTYSDHHYNEQF

size: medium-sized
V: TRBV2
CDR3: ASRWGTVRGSPLH

size: -
V: TRBV13
CDR3: ASSSTRQRDGYT

size: -
V: TRBV5-1
CDR3: ASSSAGNTGELF

size: -
V: TRBV9
CDR3: ASSAPNSLAGSNEQF

size: few
V: TRBV6-4
CDR3: ASSDSTGGGTDTQY

size: -
V: TRBV20-1
CDR3: SLTSGYEQY

size: many
V: TRBV12-5
CDR3: ASVPPGQPSYEQY

size: -
V: TRBV7-2
CDR3: ASSFPTSGYEQY

size: many
V: TRBV20-1
CDR3: SAIGGDIQY

size: few
V: TRBV6-2/TRBV6-3
CDR3: ASTLRQAGQPQH

size: once
V: TRBV10-1
CDR3: ASRKGHGSTEAF

size: -
V: TRBV28
CDR3: ASSHWTGDRPVTEAF

size: few
V: TRBV7-2
CDR3: ASSLLGVTGELF

size: once
V: TRBV20-1
CDR3: SARTGNLYEQY

size: many
V: TRBV3-1
CDR3: ASSQDRAYEQY

size: -
V: TRBV20-1
CDR3: SARDGQAVYQQY

size: many
V: TRBV28
CDR3: ASSLYSGTDTQY

size: -
V: TRBV5-1
CDR3: ASSFTTGATYNEQF

size: -
V: TRBV11-2
CDR3: ASSFRQVSYEQY

size: -
V: TRBV28
CDR3: ASSLPGISYEQY

size: medium-sized
V: TRBV27
CDR3: ASSLSWPAEAF

size: many
V: TRBV10-3
CDR3: AISETNRGSYEQY

size: -
V: TRBV5-1
CDR3: ASSLPSGEQF

size: -
V: TRBV14
CDR3: ASSQLAGEVSTDTQY

size: many
V: TRBV11-2
CDR3: ASSSRSTSRYGYT

size: few
V: TRBV6-1
CDR3: ATRWVLAGVGEQY

size: many
V: TRBV4-1
CDR3: ASSQVGMNTEAF

size: -
V: TRBV6-1
CDR3: ASRTRQGDAGNTIY

size: many
V: TRBV6-2/TRBV6-3
CDR3: ASSYQVSYEQY

size: medium-sized
V: TRBV20-1
CDR3: SANPELGNYEQY

size: many
V: TRBV11-2
CDR3: ASSFSPGLAKNEQF

size: -
V: TRBV20-1
CDR3: SARAPYSRWGYEQY

size: many
V: TRBV7-6
CDR3: ASSLSPGGADTQY

size: many
V: TRBV5-5
CDR3: ASSLGVNPNYGYT

size: many
V: TRBV4-1
CDR3: ASSPREGNQPQH

size: -
V: TRBV5-6
CDR3: ASSLDSEGNQPQH

size: many
V: TRBV6-1
CDR3: ASSDGQGAGELF

size: -
V: TRBV6-4
CDR3: ASSDNRGETDTQY

size: few
V: TRBV30
CDR3: AWSLGQPYSPLH

size: -
V: TRBV13
CDR3: ASSVLRGRDAEAF

size: -
V: TRBV6-5
CDR3: ASSYGQSYEQY

size: many
V: TRBV4-3
CDR3: ASSQGSGGNYQETQY

size: -
V: TRBV20-1
CDR3: SAQKAGQGRVQY

size: once
V: TRBV5-1
CDR3: ASRLDGSGPQH

size: many
V: TRBV28
CDR3: ASSPQTMTGRYSPLH

size: few
V: TRBV9
CDR3: ASSSRGEQF

size: few
V: TRBV28
CDR3: ASSLRQGGYEQY

size: large
V: TRBV6-1
CDR3: ASKDLTGNGELF